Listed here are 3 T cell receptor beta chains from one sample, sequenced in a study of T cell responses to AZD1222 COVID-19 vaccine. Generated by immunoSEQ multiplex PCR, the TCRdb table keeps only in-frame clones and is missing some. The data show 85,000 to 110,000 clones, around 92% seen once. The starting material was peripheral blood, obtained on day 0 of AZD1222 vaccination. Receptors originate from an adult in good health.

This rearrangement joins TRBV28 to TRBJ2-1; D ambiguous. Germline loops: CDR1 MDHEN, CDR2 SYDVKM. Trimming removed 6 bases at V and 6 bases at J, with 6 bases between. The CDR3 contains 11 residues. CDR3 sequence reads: CASRFVNEQFF. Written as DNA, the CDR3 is TGTGCCAGCAGGTTCGTCAATGAGCAGTTCTTC.

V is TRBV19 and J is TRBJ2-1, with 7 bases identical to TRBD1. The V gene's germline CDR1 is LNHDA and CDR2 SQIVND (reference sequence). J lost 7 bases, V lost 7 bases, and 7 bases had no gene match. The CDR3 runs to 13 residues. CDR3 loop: CASNPLRGNEQFF. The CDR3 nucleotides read TGTGCCAGTAACCCGCTCAGGGGGAATGAGCAGTTCTTC.

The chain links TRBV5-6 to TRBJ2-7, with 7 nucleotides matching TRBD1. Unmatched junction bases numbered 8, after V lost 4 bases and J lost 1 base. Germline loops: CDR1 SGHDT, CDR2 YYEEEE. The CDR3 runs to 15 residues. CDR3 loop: CASSAPGGKSYEQYF. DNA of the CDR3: TGTGCCAGCAGCGCCCCAGGGGGTAAATCCTACGAGCAGTACTTC.